This T cell receptor beta chain was sequenced for a study of blood T cell repertoires in COVID-19. Study summary: T cells, B-cell-depleted T cells, or PBMCs supplied cDNA or gDNA.

Germline CDR1 is SGHRS and CDR2 is YFSETQ. V was trimmed by 0 bases and J by 8 bases, leaving 11 bases between them. The CDR3 covers 13 residues. Here immunoSEQ multiplex PCR was the method, and the copy in TCRdb shows in-frame clones only, minus some. This table has about 160,000 clones, 80% appearing once. This TCR was sampled from a woman in her fifties or sixties who had recovered from COVID-19. The sequenced sample was PBMCs or T cells enriched from blood (not recorded which). V usage is TRBV5-1 and J usage is TRBJ1-2; no clear D. The CDR3 spells CASSLVEGSGYTF. The CDR3, as DNA: TGCGCCAGCAGCTTGGTGGAGGGAAGCGGCTACACCTTC.